These 12 T cell receptor beta chains share one sample of origin, sequenced in a study of blood T cells in healthy people across ages. The use of a sample-barcoded 5' primer and a J-beta primer mix characterized a second PCR of roughly 6 to 11 cycles. TCRdb independently ran MiXCR on the 5' RACE reads; one entry per CDR3 protein. This table holds around 940,000 distinct CDR3 sequences, 51% found once. Sample: blood. These receptors were taken from a woman aged 55-69 years in good health.

The J gene is TRBJ2-3, the V gene TRBV27, with D possibly TRBD2 on 6 matching bases. This CDR3 is 15 amino acids long. Trimming removed 6 bases from V and 2 bases from J, with 15 bases in between. CDR1 and CDR2 from the germline V gene are MNHEY and SMNVEV (reference sequence). CDR3 sequence reads: CASRAGTYNTDTQYF. As DNA, the CDR3 is TGTGCCAGCAGGGCCGGGACTTACAACACAGATACGCAGTATTTT.

This clonotype showed up many times. This chain links TRBV6-5 with TRBJ2-7; D is possibly TRBD2 (5 bases). Trimming left V 6 bases short and J 3 bases short, with 12 bases between. Germline V lookup: CDR1 MNHEY, CDR2 SVGAGI. This CDR3 spans 13 amino acids. As DNA, the CDR3 is TGTGCCAGCAGACCGGGGAAATTCTACGAGCAGTACTTC. Its translation: CASRPGKFYEQYF.

This sequence joins TRBV29-1 and TRBJ2-1; 11 nucleotides line up with TRBD2. Germline CDR1 SQVTM, CDR2 ANQGSEA. V shed 3 bases and J 5 bases; nucleotides not matched to a gene: 12. This CDR3 is built from 17 residues. CDR3 region: CSVDGLAGGLANNEQFF. The CDR3, as DNA: TGCAGCGTTGATGGACTAGCGGGCGGATTGGCTAACAATGAGCAGTTCTTC.

The V call is TRBV20-1, the J call TRBJ1-5; 10 bases fit TRBD1. The CDR3 is 15 residues long. The V gene end was trimmed by 0 bases and the J gene end by 4 bases; junction bases not matched to a gene: 3. The germline CDR1 and CDR2 sequences are DFQATT and SNEGSKA (reference sequence). The CDR3 spells CSARDEGQGNQPQHF. DNA of the CDR3: TGCAGTGCTAGAGATGAGGGACAGGGGAATCAGCCCCAGCATTTT.

The chain is built from TRBV4-2 and TRBJ2-5; 9 bases agree with TRBD2. Germline V gene data show CDR1 as LGHNA and CDR2 as YNFKEQ. V dropped 1 base and J dropped 3; count of bases not matched to a gene: 3. The CDR3 runs 15 residues. CDR3 DNA: TGTGCCAGCAGCCAAGGAAGCGGGGGGAAAGAGACCCAGTACTTC. It specifies CASSQGSGGKETQYF.

The chain combines TRBV20-1 with TRBJ2-7; 9 nucleotides line up with TRBD2. Germline trimming cut 3 bases from V and 3 bases from J; bases unmatched to any gene: 6. CDR3 length: 14 residues. The germline CDR1 and CDR2 sequences are DFQATT and SNEGSKA (reference sequence). Here the CDR3 DNA reads TGCAGTGCTAGTATCGTGACTAGCGGCTACGAGCAGTACTTC. This gives the protein CSASIVTSGYEQYF.

This clonotype has more than one count but fewer than ten. The J gene is TRBJ2-5, the V gene TRBV29-1; D may match TRBD1 or TRBD2 (6 bases each). Germline CDR1 SQVTM, CDR2 ANQGSEA. The CDR3 spans 14 residues. V lost 0 bases and J 0 bases, leaving 8 bases between the germline ends. CDR3 coding DNA: TGCAGCGTTGAAGAAGGGGGGAACCAAGAGACCCAGTACTTC. The encoded protein is CSVEEGGNQETQYF.

J is TRBJ2-3 and V is TRBV7-9, with D perhaps matching TRBD2 (5 bases). Trimming cost V 10 bases and J 4 bases, with 9 bases left between them. The germline gives CDR1 SEHNR, CDR2 FQNEAQ (reference sequence). The CDR3 sequence is 11 residues long. The CDR3 DNA reads as TGTGCCACAGAGGGCCCAGATACGCAGTATTTT. Protein sequence: CATEGPDTQYF.

The chain links TRBV28 to TRBJ2-7, with D maybe TRBD1 (6 bases). The CDR3 has 14 residues. V was clipped by 1 base and J by 3 bases, with 10 bases between them. CDR1 is MDHEN and CDR2 is SYDVKM in the germline V gene. The CDR3, as DNA: TGTGCCAGCAGTTTATTAGGACAGATCTACGAGCAGTACTTC. It codes for CASSLLGQIYEQYF.

This clonotype has ten or more counts. V gene TRBV12-3 or TRBV12-4 combines with J gene TRBJ2-4; TRBD1 matches 10 bases. The better agreement between TRBJ2-7 and the DNA end casts doubt on the J call. This CDR3 has 14 amino acids. CDR3 DNA: TGTGCCAGCAGTTACCGGGACAGGGGATACGAGCAGTACTTC. It translates to CASSYRDRGYEQYF.

This chain links TRBV29-1 with TRBJ2-3; 9 positions agree with TRBD1. Germline V gene data show CDR1 as SQVTM and CDR2 as ANQGSEA. V shed 6 bases and J 3 bases; nucleotides not matched to a gene: 4. This CDR3 has 13 amino acids. The CDR3 DNA reads as TGCAGCGTGGGGGACAGGGTAACAGATACGCAGTATTTT. As protein: CSVGDRVTDTQYF.

This clonotype was counted a few times. This chain links TRBV28 with TRBJ2-4; the D gene is possibly TRBD1 (5 bases). The DNA end is a closer match to TRBJ2-7, so the J assignment may be wrong. Germline CDR1 is MDHEN and CDR2 is SYDVKM. The CDR3 covers 14 residues. For the CDR3, the DNA is TGTGCCAGCAGTTACGGAAAGGGGCGGTACGAGCAGTACTTC. As protein: CASSYGKGRYEQYF.